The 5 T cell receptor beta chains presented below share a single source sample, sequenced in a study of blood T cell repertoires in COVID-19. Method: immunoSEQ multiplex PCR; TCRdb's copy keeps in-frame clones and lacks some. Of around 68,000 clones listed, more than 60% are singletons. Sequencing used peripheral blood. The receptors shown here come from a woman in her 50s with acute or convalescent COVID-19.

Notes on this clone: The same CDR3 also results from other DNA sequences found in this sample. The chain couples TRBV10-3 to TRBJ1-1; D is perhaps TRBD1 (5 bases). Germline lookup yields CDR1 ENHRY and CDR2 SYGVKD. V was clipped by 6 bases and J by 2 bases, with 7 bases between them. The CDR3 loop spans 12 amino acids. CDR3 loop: CAISGGNTEAFF. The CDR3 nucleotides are TGTGCCATCAGCGGGGGAAACACTGAAGCTTTCTTT.

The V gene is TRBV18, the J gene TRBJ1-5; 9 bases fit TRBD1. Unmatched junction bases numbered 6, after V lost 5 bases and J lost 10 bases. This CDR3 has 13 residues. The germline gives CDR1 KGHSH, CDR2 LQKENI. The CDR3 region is CASSVQGAGPQHF. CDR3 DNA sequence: TGTGCCAGCTCAGTACAGGGGGCCGGCCCCCAGCATTTT.

The CDR3 DNA sequence: TGTGCCAGCACCGCTGGGGGACAGGTAGGTTCTCGGCAGCCCCAGCATTTT. This codes for CASTAGGQVGSRQPQHF. The rearrangement links TRBV28 to TRBJ1-5; the match to TRBD1 covers 8 bases. The germline gives CDR1 MDHEN, CDR2 SYDVKM. V trimming: 7 bases; J trimming: 7 bases; junction bases outside the gene matches: 18. The CDR3 consists of 17 residues. The full variable domain, rest sourced from reference TRBV28 and TRBJ1-5, is DVKVTQSSRYLVKRTGEKVFLECVQDMDHENMFWYRQDPGLGLRLIYFSYDVKMKEKGDIPEGYSVSREKKERFSLILESASTNQTSMYLCASTAGGQVGSRQPQHFGDGTRLSIL.

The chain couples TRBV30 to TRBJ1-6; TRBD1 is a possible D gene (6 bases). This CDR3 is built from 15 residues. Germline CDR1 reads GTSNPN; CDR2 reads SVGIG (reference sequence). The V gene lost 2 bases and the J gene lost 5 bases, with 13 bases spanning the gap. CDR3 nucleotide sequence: TGTGCCTGGAGTAGACGGACAGTCAATAATTCACCCCTCCACTTT. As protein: CAWSRRTVNNSPLHF.

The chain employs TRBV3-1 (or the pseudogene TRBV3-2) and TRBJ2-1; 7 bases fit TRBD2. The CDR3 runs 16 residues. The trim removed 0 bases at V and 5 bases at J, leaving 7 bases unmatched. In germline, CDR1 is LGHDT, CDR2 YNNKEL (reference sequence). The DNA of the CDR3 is TGTGCCAGCAGCCAAGATGAGGCGGGGAGGGACAATGAGCAGTTCTTC. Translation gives CASSQDEAGRDNEQFF.